This T cell receptor beta chain was identified in a study of T cells in localized non-small cell lung cancer. Overall study findings and caveats: Since sequencing was restricted to only one region of the tumor, intratumor heterogeneity remains a possibility. In adjacent lung, a median roughly 60 of the top 100 tumor clones were found.

With regard to this clone: The antigen is unknown.

Sequenced by immunoSEQ multiplex PCR; TCRdb stores in-frame clones only, minus some. The sample includes 100,000 to 150,000 clones, around 92% of them seen just once. V dropped 4 bases and J dropped 0 bases, with 16 bases sitting between them. CDR3 length: 15 residues. Germline V gene data show CDR1 as SQVTM and CDR2 as ANQGSEA. The origin of this receptor is a female donor older than 55 with stage I lung adenocarcinoma. This chain links TRBV29-1 with TRBJ2-7; D is perhaps TRBD2 (6 bases). This material consisted of peripheral blood, taken before any cancer treatment. CDR3 sequence: CSVGSPGLSSYEQYF. Written as DNA, the CDR3 is TGCAGCGTTGGTTCTCCGGGACTGAGCTCCTACGAGCAGTACTTC.